Below are 11 T cell receptor beta chains sequenced from a single sample in a study of blood T cell repertoires in COVID-19. The assay was immunoSEQ multiplex PCR, and TCRdb's table has in-frame clones only and misses some. This repertoire shows roughly 5,100 clones, 70% to 90% found once; its top ten account for over 2.5%. The specimen sequenced was peripheral blood. Receptor source: a woman older than 75 with acute or convalescent COVID-19.

J is TRBJ1-1 and V is TRBV5-1, with a possible D match to TRBD1 (6 bases). CDR1 SGHRS and CDR2 YFSETQ come from the germline V gene. V was pared by 4 bases and J by 3 bases, with 19 bases between. CDR3 length equals 16 residues. CDR3 sequence (DNA): TGCGCCAGCAGCCCCCAGGACAGCCTCCCGGACACTGAAGCTTTCTTT. Translating gives CASSPQDSLPDTEAFF.

The CDR3 DNA is TGTGCCAGCAGCTCCCGCGAAGTCCGTAATTCACCCCTCCACTTT. It is translated as CASSSREVRNSPLHF. The chain couples TRBV11-1 to TRBJ1-6; unclear D gene. Germline lookup yields CDR1 SGHAT and CDR2 FQDESV (reference sequence). The V gene lost 4 bases and the J gene lost 6 bases, with 13 bases spanning the gap. The CDR3 covers 15 residues.

The rearrangement uses TRBV5-1 and TRBJ2-1; D might be TRBD1 (5 bases). Looked up from germline, CDR1 is SGHRS and CDR2 is YFSETQ. The CDR3 has 13 residues. V lost 8 bases and J 3 bases, leaving 12 bases between the germline ends. The CDR3 DNA reads as TGCGCCAGTACCGGACAAGTCTACAATGAGCAGTTCTTC. This translates into CASTGQVYNEQFF.

V gene TRBV28 combines with J gene TRBJ1-5; D call uncertain. Germline CDR1 MDHEN, CDR2 SYDVKM. Trimming cost V 6 bases and J 5 bases, with 14 bases left between them. This CDR3 comprises 14 residues. The CDR3 region is CASRNPQKYQPQHF. The CDR3, as DNA: TGTGCCAGCAGGAATCCACAGAAATATCAGCCCCAGCATTTT. Filled out from reference TRBV28 and TRBJ1-5, the complete variable domain reads DVKVTQSSRYLVKRTGEKVFLECVQDMDHENMFWYRQDPGLGLRLIYFSYDVKMKEKGDIPEGYSVSREKKERFSLILESASTNQTSMYLCASRNPQKYQPQHFGDGTRLSIL.

This clone was counted once. V and J are TRBV19 and TRBJ2-7; a possible D gene is TRBD1 (6 bases). The germline V and J ends were trimmed by 5 bases and 5 bases, with 19 bases remaining between them. The CDR3 contains 15 residues. The V gene's germline CDR1 is LNHDA and CDR2 SQIVND (reference sequence). CDR3 loop: CASSPNRDPQDEQYF. As DNA, the CDR3 is TGTGCCAGTAGTCCTAACAGGGACCCCCAGGACGAGCAGTACTTC.

V and J are TRBV5-1 and TRBJ2-2; 7 nucleotides align to TRBD1. The V gene end was trimmed by 7 bases and the J gene end by 7 bases; junction bases not matched to a gene: 13. Germline V gives CDR1 SGHRS, CDR2 YFSETQ. The CDR3 is made up of 15 amino acids. CDR3 residues: CASRPSTGSVGELFF. The CDR3 DNA follows: TGCGCCAGCCGACCATCGACAGGGAGTGTCGGGGAGCTGTTTTTT. The full variable domain, in which reference TRBV5-1 and TRBJ2-2 provide the parts outside the CDR3, is KAGVTQTPRYLIKTRGQQVTLSCSPISGHRSVSWYQQTPGQGLQFLFEYFSETQRNKGNFPGRFSGRQFSNSRSEMNVSTLELGDSALYLCASRPSTGSVGELFFGEGSRLTVL.

This clone was recorded only once. The V and J genes are TRBV3-1 (or the pseudogene TRBV3-2) and TRBJ1-4; the D gene is possibly TRBD1 (6 bases). V lost 4 bases, J lost 4 bases, and 13 bases lay in between. Germline V gene sequence: CDR1 LGHDT, CDR2 YNNKEL (reference sequence). The CDR3 runs 15 residues. The CDR3 region has the DNA TGTGCCAGCAGCCTTGCAGGGGTAGATAATGAAAAACTGTTTTTT. Encoded protein: CASSLAGVDNEKLFF.

V is TRBV19 and J is TRBJ2-7; 8 bases line up with TRBD1. The length of the CDR3 is 13 residues. J was trimmed by 6 bases and V by 3 bases; bases with no gene match: 4. Per the germline V gene, CDR1 is LNHDA and CDR2 is SQIVND (reference sequence). The CDR3 region has the DNA TGTGCCAGTAGTATGACAGGGGAGAGCGAGCAGTACTTC. Translation gives CASSMTGESEQYF.

The V gene is TRBV7-9, the J gene TRBJ2-1, with a possible D match to TRBD1 (5 bases). The CDR3 contains 16 residues. The V gene's germline CDR1 is SEHNR and CDR2 FQNEAQ (reference sequence). The V end was cut by 1 base, the J end by 2 bases, with 12 bases between. Here the CDR3 reads CASSLGQQVPYNEQFF. The CDR3 coding sequence is TGTGCCAGCAGCTTAGGACAGCAGGTCCCCTACAATGAGCAGTTCTTC. Complete variable domain (other parts from reference TRBV7-9 and TRBJ2-1): DTGVSQNPRHKITKRGQNVTFRCDPISEHNRLYWYRQTLGQGPEFLTYFQNEAQLEKSRLLSDRFSAERPKGSFSTLEIQRTEQGDSAMYLCASSLGQQVPYNEQFFGPGTRLTVL.

This chain uses TRBV6-5 with TRBJ1-4; D is unclear. Germline CDR1 MNHEY, CDR2 SVGAGI. Trimming removed 6 bases from V and 0 bases from J, with 8 bases in between. The CDR3 sequence is 14 residues long. The CDR3 DNA reads TGTGCCAGCAGAGGAGTTGCAACTAATGAAAAACTGTTTTTT. It specifies CASRGVATNEKLFF.

The V and J genes are TRBV3-1 (or the pseudogene TRBV3-2) and TRBJ1-5; 8 bases agree with TRBD1. Germline CDR1 LGHDT, CDR2 YNNKEL (reference sequence). The CDR3 is 14 amino acids. J was trimmed by 2 bases and V by 8 bases; bases with no gene match: 5. This CDR3 reads CASQAGGGNQPQHF. In DNA form, the CDR3 reads TGTGCCAGCCAGGCAGGGGGCGGCAATCAGCCCCAGCATTTT.